Below are 31 T cell receptor beta chains sequenced from a single sample in a study of T cells in women clearing cervical HPV infection. This table comes from immunoSEQ multiplex PCR, and its TCRdb copy is limited to in-frame clones, with some not included. The sample data list some 20,000 clones. The sequenced sample consisted of blood buffy coat. All receptors derive from a woman aged 18 to 75 with a cervical HPV16 infection that either progressed to CIN3+ or cleared (not recorded which).

A word on this clone: The DNA ends 3 residues before the CDR3 does, and the rest of the CDR3 is filled in from the germline J gene. This chain joins TRBV19 and TRBJ2-1; maybe TRBD2 (6 bases). V gave up 5 bases and J gave up 6 bases, with 14 bases separating them. This CDR3 spans 14 amino acids. Looked up from germline, CDR1 is LNHDA and CDR2 is SQIVND (reference sequence). This CDR3 is CASSLWDSINEQFF. Partial CDR3 DNA: TGTGCCAGTAGTCTCTGGGACTCCATCAATGAG.

Regarding this clone: The read terminates 3 residues ahead of where the CDR3 ends, so the germline J gene completes it. This chain links TRBV6-2 or TRBV6-3 with TRBJ2-5, with 10 nucleotides matching TRBD2. The CDR3 is 16 amino acids. The V segment lost 3 bases and the J segment 5 bases; nucleotides outside the gene matches: 9. Germline V CDR1 and CDR2: MNHEY, SVGEGT. The covered CDR3 bases are TGTGCCAGCAGTTATCCGGCTAGCGGGAGTTTTGAGACC. It encodes CASSYPASGSFET. The CDR3 as a whole reads CASSYPASGSFETQYF.

A word on this clone: The read falls 3 residues short of the CDR3 end, and the missing part is taken from the germline J gene. This chain links TRBV19 with TRBJ2-1; 9 bases line up with TRBD2. The CDR3 is 15 amino acids. Trimming removed 8 bases from V and 4 bases from J; junction bases left unmatched: 9. Germline lookup yields CDR1 LNHDA and CDR2 SQIVND (reference sequence). Partial CDR3 DNA: TGTGCCAGTGGGGAACAGCGGGAGGCGTACAATGAG. It specifies CASGEQREAYNE. The whole CDR3 region reads CASGEQREAYNEQFF.

Measured by frequency, this clone is medium-sized. The sequence runs out 3 residues before the end of the CDR3; the remainder is reconstructed from the germline J gene. The genes are TRBV5-1 and TRBJ1-1, with D uncertain. Germline-derived CDR1 and CDR2 are SGHRS and YFSETQ. The CDR3 has 14 residues. V lost 1 base to trimming and J lost 1 base, with 8 bases between them. Here the CDR3 reads CASSLLAGNTEAFF. The CDR3 DNA, read in part, is TGCGCCAGCAGCTTGCTTGCCGGGAACACTGAA.

To note about this clone: Read data end 3 residues before the CDR3 end; the end is taken from the germline J gene. The V call is TRBV12-5, the J call TRBJ2-1; the match to TRBD2 covers 11 bases. Losses at the gene ends were 3 bases for V and 7 bases for J; bases not matched to a gene: 5. This CDR3 spans 15 amino acids. Germline V gene sequence: CDR1 LGHNT, CDR2 FRNRAP. Incomplete CDR3 DNA: TGTGCTAGTGGTTTAGGACTAGCGGGTGCTAATGAG. As protein: CASGLGLAGANE. In full, the CDR3 reads CASGLGLAGANEQFF.

Concerning this clone: The DNA ends 3 residues before the CDR3 does, and the rest of the CDR3 is filled in from the germline J gene. V and J are TRBV2 and TRBJ2-3, with D maybe TRBD2 (5 bases). Germline V CDR1 and CDR2: SNHLY, FYNNEI. This CDR3 comprises 15 residues. With 0 bases removed from V and 0 bases from J, the gap between germline ends came to 7 bases. Incomplete CDR3 DNA: TGTGCCAGCAGTGAAGCGCGAGGGAGCACAGATACG. Amino acids: CASSEARGSTDT. The entire CDR3 reads CASSEARGSTDTQYF.

Concerning this clone itself: The read falls 3 residues short of the CDR3 end, and the missing part is taken from the germline J gene. This chain uses TRBV19 with TRBJ1-4; no firm D call. This CDR3 contains 13 residues. CDR1 and CDR2 (germline): LNHDA, SQIVND (reference sequence). Trimming cost V 5 bases and J 2 bases, with 6 bases left between them. The CDR3 here is CASSRSTNEKLFF. The part of the CDR3 DNA that was read is TGTGCCAGTAGTCGTTCTACTAATGAAAAA.

Points on this clone: The sequenced fragment ends 3 residues before the CDR3 boundary, so the rest is inferred from the germline J gene. This sequence joins TRBV30 and TRBJ1-2; D call uncertain. Germline-derived CDR1 and CDR2 are GTSNPN and SVGIG (reference sequence). The CDR3 is 11 amino acids. CDR3 DNA, as far as it was read: TGTGCCTGTAGCGGCTACAATGAC. Protein product: CACSGYND. The full CDR3 reads CACSGYNDYTF.

As to this clone: Read coverage stops 3 residues before the CDR3 terminus; the germline J gene supplies the remainder. The J gene is TRBJ1-1, the V gene TRBV29-1; tentatively, D is TRBD1 (5 bases). V shed 2 bases and J shed 4 bases, with 17 bases lying between them. In germline, CDR1 is SQVTM, CDR2 ANQGSEA. CDR3 size: 15 residues. The part of the CDR3 DNA that was read is TGCAGCGTTGAAACTGAACTATACGGGGGCACTGAA. Its protein product is CSVETELYGGTE. The whole CDR3 sequence is CSVETELYGGTEAFF.

With regard to this clone: With the read ending 3 residues before the CDR3 end, the germline J gene is used to fill in that end. This chain links TRBV6-2 or TRBV6-3 with TRBJ2-3, with 12 nucleotides matching TRBD2. The junction had 4 bases not matched to a gene; V was cut back by 0 bases and J by 3 bases. This CDR3 has 17 amino acids. The germline V gene has CDR1 MNHEY and CDR2 SVGEGT. The covered CDR3 bases are TGTGCCAGCAGTTACTCGACTAGCGGGGGAGTTACAGATACG. This codes for CASSYSTSGGVTDT. The whole CDR3 is CASSYSTSGGVTDTQYF.

With regard to this clone: The CDR3 end falls 3 residues outside the read, so it is completed with the germline J gene. The rearrangement joins TRBV28 to TRBJ2-5; no reliable D call. Germline V gene sequence: CDR1 MDHEN, CDR2 SYDVKM. V was shortened by 7 bases and J by 4 bases, with 16 bases between the two germline ends. The CDR3 totals 14 residues. The CDR3 region is CASNGQPDPETQYF. The CDR3 DNA, read in part, is TGTGCCAGCAATGGCCAACCCGATCCAGAGACC.

This clone is labeled medium-sized based on frequency. The missing CDR3 end, 3 residues past where the read stops, is filled in from the germline J gene. The chain employs TRBV14 and TRBJ2-5; 8 bases line up with TRBD2. Germline-derived CDR1 and CDR2 are SGHDN and FVKESK. The CDR3 consists of 16 residues. Losses at the gene ends were 5 bases for V and 5 bases for J; bases not matched to a gene: 13. The CDR3: CASSTILSGGVETQYF. CDR3 bases read: TGTGCCAGCAGCACAATCCTAAGCGGGGGTGTGGAGACC.

Regarding this clone: The read halts 3 residues ahead of the CDR3 end, with the missing end drawn from the germline J gene. This rearrangement joins TRBV28 to TRBJ1-1; possibly TRBD1 for D (6 bases). The CDR3 runs 16 residues. Looked up from germline, CDR1 is MDHEN and CDR2 is SYDVKM. Trimming removed 7 bases at V and 4 bases at J, with 22 bases between. The CDR3 loop is CASKLSLGAGGTEAFF. The sequenced part of the CDR3 DNA is TGTGCCAGCAAACTCAGTTTGGGGGCGGGGGGCACTGAA.

About this clone: The read falls 3 residues short of the CDR3 end, and the missing part is taken from the germline J gene. The rearrangement links TRBV24-1 to TRBJ2-7; 9 nucleotides match TRBD1. The CDR3 is 17 residues long. The J segment lost 6 bases and the V segment lost 3 bases, leaving 14 bases of the junction unmatched. CDR1 KGHDR and CDR2 SFDVKD come from the germline V gene. Partial CDR3 DNA: TGTGCCACCAGTGATACAGGACCGGGACAGGGTTTGGGCGAG. It translates to CATSDTGPGQGLGE. The CDR3 as a whole reads CATSDTGPGQGLGEQYF.

A remark on this clone: The read ends 3 residues before the CDR3 terminus; that terminus is restored from the germline J gene. The chain carries TRBV5-6 and TRBJ2-7, with 8 bases aligning to TRBD1. There are 15 residues in the CDR3. Germline CDR1 is SGHDT and CDR2 is YYEEEE. V dropped 4 bases and J dropped 2; count of bases not matched to a gene: 8. CDR3 bases read: TGTGCCAGCAGCGCGTGGACAGGGTTCCCCTACGAG. It yields the protein CASSAWTGFPYE. The full-length CDR3 reads as CASSAWTGFPYEQYF. Full variable domain (rest looked up from reference TRBV5-6 and TRBJ2-7): DAGVTQSPTHLIKTRGQQVTLRCSPKSGHDTVSWYQQALGQGPQFIFQYYEEEERQRGNFPDRFSGHQFPNYSSELNVNALLLGDSALYLCASSAWTGFPYEQYFGPGTRLTVT.

In regard to this clone: The CDR3 is cut off 3 residues early in the read; its end comes from the germline J gene. The chain recombines TRBV20-1 with TRBJ1-3; D gene uncertain. The V gene's germline CDR1 is DFQATT and CDR2 SNEGSKA (reference sequence). This CDR3 has 13 amino acids. The V and J ends lost 0 bases and 7 bases respectively, with 10 bases between them. The sequenced part of the CDR3 DNA is TGCAGTGCTAGAGATACGGTCCCTAACACC. Translating gives CSARDTVPNT. The entire CDR3 protein is CSARDTVPNTIYF.

On this clone: The CDR3 goes on 3 residues after the read ends, and that part is filled in from the germline J gene. This sequence joins TRBV2 and TRBJ1-4, with D hard to call. V was trimmed by 7 bases and J by 5 bases, leaving 8 bases between them. This CDR3 has 12 residues. CDR1 and CDR2 from the germline V gene are SNHLY and FYNNEI. The CDR3 is CASNRENEKLFF. Incomplete CDR3 DNA: TGTGCCAGCAACAGAGAAAATGAAAAA.

The CDR3: CSARYSNQPQHF. The CDR3 bases that were read are TGCAGCGCCCGTTATAGCAATCAGCCC. The chain joins TRBV29-1 to TRBJ1-5, with D unresolved. The read falls 3 residues short of the CDR3 end, and the missing part is taken from the germline J gene. Looked up from germline, CDR1 is SQVTM and CDR2 is ANQGSEA. Trimming pared 7 bases from V and 0 bases from J, leaving 7 bases between. The CDR3 has 12 residues.

With regard to this clone: The CDR3 end lies 3 residues beyond the end of the read and is filled in from the germline J gene. The J gene is TRBJ1-5, the V gene TRBV19, with 7 bases identical to TRBD1. The J segment lost 1 base and the V segment lost 6 bases, leaving 6 bases of the junction unmatched. Per the germline V gene, CDR1 is LNHDA and CDR2 is SQIVND (reference sequence). This CDR3 comprises 15 residues. The part of the CDR3 DNA that was read is TGTGCCAGTAGGGGAGGGACAGAAAGCAATCAGCCC. It specifies CASRGGTESNQP. The complete CDR3 reads CASRGGTESNQPQHF.

Regarding this clone: The read ends 3 residues shy of where the CDR3 ends; the end is completed using the germline J gene. V usage is TRBV9 and J usage is TRBJ2-7; the match to TRBD1 covers 7 bases. Trimming took 0 bases from V and 4 from J; bases not matched to a gene: 7. The V gene's germline CDR1 is SGDLS and CDR2 YYNGEE. The CDR3 is 15 amino acids. CDR3 sequence: CASSVEPNRGYEQYF. The CDR3 bases that were read are TGTGCCAGCAGCGTAGAGCCGAACAGGGGTTACGAG.

As to this clone: The read finishes 3 residues shy of the CDR3 end, and the germline J gene is used to complete it. The chain employs TRBV18 and TRBJ1-2; TRBD1 agrees at 11 bases. CDR3 length: 14 residues. The germline V gene has CDR1 KGHSH and CDR2 LQKENI. The CDR3 sequence: CASSPPWTGGDYTF. Incomplete CDR3 DNA: TGTGCCAGCTCACCACCGTGGACAGGGGGCGAC.

Comments on this clone: From the germline J gene comes the end of the CDR3, since the read stops 3 residues before it. This chain links TRBV2 with TRBJ1-1; 7 nucleotides match TRBD1. This CDR3 is 17 amino acids long. The V and J ends lost 6 bases and 0 bases, in that order; junction bases with no gene match: 13. Per the germline V gene, CDR1 is SNHLY and CDR2 is FYNNEI. The DNA read from the CDR3 is TGTGCCAGCAGAGCAGACAGGGAGAAATATATGAACACTGAA. Protein product: CASRADREKYMNTE. The whole CDR3 sequence reads CASRADREKYMNTEAFF.

About this clone itself: The CDR3 end lies 3 residues beyond the end of the read and is filled in from the germline J gene. The V and J genes are TRBV28 and TRBJ2-7, with 11 positions matching TRBD1. The CDR3 contains 15 residues. The V gene end was trimmed by 5 bases and the J gene end by 4 bases; junction bases not matched to a gene: 7. Per the germline V gene, CDR1 is MDHEN and CDR2 is SYDVKM. This chain's CDR3 is CASSPSGTGGYEQYF. The part of the CDR3 DNA that was read is TGTGCCAGCAGTCCCTCCGGGACAGGGGGGTACGAG.

To note about this clone: The CDR3 is cut off 3 residues early in the read; its end comes from the germline J gene. In the same sample, other DNA sequences code for this CDR3. The chain is built from TRBV7-3 and TRBJ2-2; 9 nucleotides align to TRBD1. V gave up 4 bases and J gave up 1 base; unmatched junction bases: 10. The germline gives CDR1 SGHTA, CDR2 FQGTGA. The CDR3 spans 18 residues. CDR3 amino acids: CASSWVGGTGMNTGELFF. The sequenced part of the CDR3 DNA is TGTGCCAGCAGCTGGGTGGGGGGGACAGGGATGAACACCGGGGAG.

Concerning this clone itself: With the read ending 3 residues before the CDR3 end, the germline J gene is used to fill in that end. V gene TRBV2 combines with J gene TRBJ2-3; 14 positions agree with TRBD2. The CDR3 has 18 residues. From germline, CDR1 is SNHLY and CDR2 FYNNEI. Trimming removed 4 bases from V and 5 bases from J; junction bases left unmatched: 11. CDR3 protein: CASSAERGLAGEKDTQYF. Incomplete CDR3 DNA: TGTGCCAGCAGTGCCGAGAGGGGACTAGCGGGGGAGAAAGATACG.

Of note for this clone: The read stops 3 residues short of the end of the CDR3; the missing end is completed from the germline J gene. The genes are TRBV30 and TRBJ2-3, with 7 bases matching TRBD2. Germline assignment: CDR1 GTSNPN and CDR2 SVGIG (reference sequence). J lost 5 bases, V lost 5 bases, and 4 bases had no gene match. This CDR3 region has 12 residues. The covered CDR3 bases are TGTGCCTGGGGGGACTACCAAGATACG. The encoded protein is CAWGDYQDT. The whole CDR3 protein reads CAWGDYQDTQYF.

CDR3 DNA (partial): TGCAGCGTTGAACCGGTAGAGAGGGGGAGAAACTACGAG. This codes for CSVEPVERGRNYE. The full CDR3 reads CSVEPVERGRNYEQYF. The V and J genes are TRBV29-1 and TRBJ2-7; tentatively, D is TRBD1 (6 bases). The CDR3 is cut off 3 residues early in the read; its end comes from the germline J gene. V dropped 2 bases and J dropped 3 bases, with 20 bases sitting between them. The CDR3 loop spans 16 amino acids. CDR1 and CDR2 from the germline V gene are SQVTM and ANQGSEA.

The CDR3 reads CSARDSALGSYEQYF. The CDR3 DNA, read in part, is TGCAGTGCTAGAGATAGCGCTCTGGGATCCTACGAG. The chain couples TRBV20-1 to TRBJ2-7; TRBD2 is a possible D gene (5 bases). Read coverage stops 3 residues before the CDR3 terminus; the germline J gene supplies the remainder. V was clipped by 0 bases and J by 1 base, with 13 bases between them. Germline V gene sequence: CDR1 DFQATT, CDR2 SNEGSKA (reference sequence). The CDR3 runs to 15 residues.

Remarks on this clone: The CDR3 end lies 3 residues beyond the end of the read and is filled in from the germline J gene. This chain joins TRBV7-9 and TRBJ2-5; possible D gene TRBD2, 5 bases. The CDR3 length is 13 residues. Trimming pared 7 bases from V and 1 base from J, leaving 10 bases between. Germline-derived CDR1 and CDR2 are SEHNR and FQNEAQ (reference sequence). CDR3 DNA, as far as it was read: TGTGCCAGCATCGCGGGTACCCAAGAGACC. It encodes CASIAGTQET. In full, the CDR3 reads CASIAGTQETQYF.

With regard to this clone: With the read ending 3 residues before the CDR3 end, the germline J gene is used to fill in that end. The J gene is TRBJ1-2, the V gene TRBV19; D is unresolved. In germline, CDR1 is LNHDA, CDR2 SQIVND (reference sequence). Trimming removed 6 bases from V and 4 bases from J, with 12 bases in between. CDR3 size: 13 residues. The CDR3 is CASRSPSGYGYTF. Incomplete CDR3 DNA: TGTGCCAGTAGATCGCCCTCAGGCTATGGC.

On this clone itself: The DNA ends 3 residues before the CDR3 does, and the rest of the CDR3 is filled in from the germline J gene. V usage is TRBV12-5 and J usage is TRBJ1-2; tentative D call: TRBD1 (6 bases). V lost 4 bases to trimming and J lost 0 bases, with 12 bases between them. CDR3 size: 15 residues. Per the germline V gene, CDR1 is LGHNT and CDR2 is FRNRAP. Incomplete CDR3 DNA: TGTGCTAGTGGTTCGACGACAGGTCCTAACTATGGC. Encoded protein: CASGSTTGPNYG. The whole CDR3 protein reads CASGSTTGPNYGYTF.